This TCR beta chain is from a study of CD8 T cells in ankylosing spondylitis. Study-level results: Among TCR beta sequences, a motif of eight highly homologous variants appeared characteristic of ankylosing spondylitis blood.

Remarks on this clonotype: The antigen remains undetermined.

TCRdb reanalysed the 5' RACE reads using MiXCR and keeps one entry per CDR3 protein. The data contain about 250,000 distinct CDR3 sequences, over 9.5% of them singletons. The germline V and J ends were trimmed by 2 bases and 4 bases, with 14 bases remaining between them. The CDR3 is made up of 15 amino acids. CDR1 and CDR2 (germline): KGHSY, FQNENV. This sequence originates from a male donor with ankylosing spondylitis or in good health (not recorded which). Sequenced material: blood, either unsorted or a sorted T cell fraction (not recorded which). J is TRBJ1-2 and V is TRBV16, with D perhaps matching TRBD1 (5 bases). CDR3 residues: CASSQRGSFLYGYTF. CDR3 DNA: TGTGCCAGCAGCCAAAGGGGCAGCTTCCTCTATGGCTACACCTTC.